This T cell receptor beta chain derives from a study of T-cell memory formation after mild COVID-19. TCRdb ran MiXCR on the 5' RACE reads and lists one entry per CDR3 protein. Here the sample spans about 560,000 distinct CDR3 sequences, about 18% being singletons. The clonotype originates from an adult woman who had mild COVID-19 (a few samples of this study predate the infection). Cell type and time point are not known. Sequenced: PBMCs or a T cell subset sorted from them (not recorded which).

This chain's CDR3 is CASSWDHNEQFF. The CDR3 bases are TGTGCCAGCAGCTGGGATCACAATGAGCAGTTCTTC. The chain recombines TRBV14 with TRBJ2-1, with no clear D. Germline CDR1 SGHDN, CDR2 FVKESK. This CDR3 is built from 12 residues. V was cut by 5 bases and J by 5 bases, with 7 bases left in between.